The next 27 T cell receptor beta chains were all read from a single sample in a study of metastatic and nonmetastatic thyroid tumors. Not a single patient had been given any form of treatment at any point before undergoing thyroid surgery. TCRdb reassembled clones from the PCR reads with MiXCR. The repertoire holds 35,000 to 50,000 clones, about 3.2% seen once, with roughly 9.1% in the top ten. Sequences were obtained from blood. The source is a female donor with papillary thyroid cancer or a benign thyroid nodule (not recorded which). Some clones in this sample may be carry-over from other donors' samples.

This clone was detected only a few times. This chain uses TRBV28 with TRBJ1-4; D remains ambiguous. The CDR3 has 13 residues. The germline gives CDR1 MDHEN, CDR2 SYDVKM. Between the trimmed V and J ends, which lost 6 bases and 7 bases, there was a span of 12 bases. In DNA form, the CDR3 reads TGTGCCAGCAGGACCTTAAGTCCTGAAAAACTGTTTTTT. Translated, it gives CASRTLSPEKLFF.

This clone was seen a handful of times. This chain uses TRBV7-9 with TRBJ1-3, with D perhaps TRBD1 (5 bases). Germline CDR1 reads SEHNR; CDR2 reads FQNEAQ (reference sequence). V lost 4 bases and J lost 1, with 11 bases in between. The CDR3 covers 15 residues. CDR3 in amino acids: CASSSQGRSGNTIYF. CDR3 coding DNA: TGTGCCAGCAGCTCGCAGGGCCGGTCTGGAAACACCATATATTTT. Full variable domain (rest looked up from reference TRBV7-9 and TRBJ1-3): DTGVSQNPRHKITKRGQNVTFRCDPISEHNRLYWYRQTLGQGPEFLTYFQNEAQLEKSRLLSDRFSAERPKGSFSTLEIQRTEQGDSAMYLCASSSQGRSGNTIYFGEGSWLTVV.

This clone was counted between two and nine times. V usage is TRBV2 and J usage is TRBJ2-7; 12 bases are shared with TRBD2. Germline loops: CDR1 SNHLY, CDR2 FYNNEI. The ends lost 5 bases at V and 6 bases at J; junction bases unmatched: 14. The CDR3 has 17 amino acids. The CDR3 reads CASSSWTSGILSGEQYF. CDR3 coding DNA: TGTGCCAGCAGTTCCTGGACTAGCGGGATTCTTTCGGGCGAGCAGTACTTC.

The table lists this clone with many counts. V usage is TRBV7-3 and J usage is TRBJ2-3, with no clear D. The V and J ends lost 5 bases and 4 bases respectively, with 13 bases between them. CDR3 length equals 14 residues. Germline V gene sequence: CDR1 SGHTA, CDR2 FQGTGA. The CDR3: CASSPRAAADTQYF. In DNA form, the CDR3 reads TGTGCCAGCAGCCCACGGGCGGCGGCAGATACGCAGTATTTT.

This clone has a count of ten or more. In the same sample, other DNA sequences code for this CDR3. The chain couples TRBV28 to TRBJ1-5; D gene unclear. CDR1 and CDR2 (germline): MDHEN, SYDVKM. V gave up 3 bases and J gave up 7 bases, with 13 bases separating them. The CDR3 covers 14 residues. In nucleotides, the CDR3 is TGTGCCAGCAGTTTCATACTGCCGCCCCAGCCCCAGCATTTT. It specifies CASSFILPPQPQHF.

The V and J genes are TRBV5-1 and TRBJ2-3, with D unresolved. Trimming left V 5 bases short and J 1 base short, with 5 bases between. The CDR3 is 12 amino acids. Germline V gene data show CDR1 as SGHRS and CDR2 as YFSETQ. CDR3 nucleotide sequence: TGCGCCAGCAGGACCGGCACAGATACGCAGTATTTT. Translation: CASRTGTDTQYF. The full variable domain, with the rest looked up from reference TRBV5-1 and TRBJ2-3, is KAGVTQTPRYLIKTRGQQVTLSCSPISGHRSVSWYQQTPGQGLQFLFEYFSETQRNKGNFPGRFSGRQFSNSRSEMNVSTLELGDSALYLCASRTGTDTQYFGPGTRLTVL.

The sample holds a few counts of this clone. The chain is built from TRBV27 and TRBJ2-1, with D possibly being TRBD1 (5 bases). The CDR3 covers 14 residues. The V gene lost 4 bases and the J gene lost 6 bases, with 13 bases spanning the gap. Germline CDR1 MNHEY, CDR2 SMNVEV (reference sequence). CDR3 nucleotides: TGTGCCAGCAGTTCTGGACATAATGGCAATGAGCAGTTCTTC. Protein sequence: CASSSGHNGNEQFF.

This clone was counted many times. This may be a read error, as it is one base from a much larger clone. The chain combines TRBV7-9 with TRBJ2-1; TRBD1 or TRBD2 may be the D gene (5 bases each). This CDR3 spans 15 amino acids. Germline loops: CDR1 SEHNR, CDR2 FQNEAQ (reference sequence). CDR3 sequence (DNA): TGTGCCGGCAGCTCCTACCGGGACCCTTACAATGAGCAGTTCTTC. Translated, it gives CAGSSYRDPYNEQFF.

The table lists this clone with a few counts. This chain connects TRBV3-1 to TRBJ1-1; D not certain. Trimming took off 2 bases at V and 0 bases at J, with 1 base between the two ends. Looked up from germline, CDR1 is LGHDT and CDR2 is YNNKEL (reference sequence). This CDR3 is built from 12 residues. As DNA, the CDR3 is TGTGCCAGCAGCCAACTGAACACTGAAGCTTTCTTT. Its protein is CASSQLNTEAFF. Complete variable domain (other parts from reference TRBV3-1 and TRBJ1-1): DTAVSQTPKYLVTQMGNDKSIKCEQNLGHDTMYWYKQDSKKFLKIMFSYNNKELIINETVPNRFSPKSPDKAHLNLHINSLELGDSAVYFCASSQLNTEAFFGQGTRLTVV.

The J gene is TRBJ2-3, the V gene TRBV28, with 9 bases lining up with TRBD2. J was trimmed by 2 bases and V by 2 bases; bases with no gene match: 5. Germline V gene sequence: CDR1 MDHEN, CDR2 SYDVKM. The CDR3 loop spans 16 amino acids. DNA of the CDR3: TGTGCCAGCAGTTTACCGGTAGCGGGAGTCACAGATACGCAGTATTTT. Its translation is CASSLPVAGVTDTQYF.

In its sample, this clone was seen a few times. A much bigger clone sits one base away, suggesting this may be a read error. Other DNA sequences in this sample translate to the same CDR3. The V gene is TRBV19, the J gene TRBJ1-1; D ambiguous. The germline CDR1 and CDR2 sequences are LNHDA and SQIVND (reference sequence). The length of the CDR3 is 12 residues. Here the CDR3 reads CASSTQNTEAFF. The CDR3 region has the DNA TGTGCCAGCAGTACTCAGAACACTGAAGCTTTCTTT.

Note on this clone: The junction differs from germline at one of its ends, possibly a read error. V gene TRBV6-2 or TRBV6-3 combines with J gene TRBJ2-7; D is ambiguous. The CDR3 consists of 11 residues. Germline values: CDR1 MNHEY, CDR2 SVGEGT. The CDR3 DNA reads TGTGCCAGCAGTGACTCCTACGAGCAGTACTTC. Its translation is CASSDSYEQYF.

V gene TRBV12-3 or TRBV12-4 combines with J gene TRBJ1-6; D is undetermined. The CDR3 is made up of 22 amino acids. V dropped 6 bases and J dropped 5 bases, with 35 bases sitting between them. In DNA form, the CDR3 reads TGTGCCAGCAGCTCTAGCCCCCGATTCGAACAAGGGTTCCGTTTCGATAATTCACCCCTCCACTTT. Protein sequence: CASSSSPRFEQGFRFDNSPLHF.

Concerning this clone itself: One junction end disagrees with the germline gene, perhaps due to a read error. The rearrangement joins TRBV7-9 to TRBJ2-1; D may be TRBD1 or TRBD2 (5 bases each). The CDR3 has 15 residues. Germline CDR1 is SEHNR and CDR2 is FQNEAQ (reference sequence). The CDR3 is CASSFDWGTYNEQFF. CDR3 nucleotide sequence: TGCGCCAGCAGCTTTGACTGGGGGACCTACAATGAGCAGTTCTTC.

This clone was observed many times. The chain carries TRBV6-6 and TRBJ1-1, with D perhaps matching TRBD1 (5 bases). Germline CDR1 reads MNHNY; CDR2 reads SVGAGI (reference sequence). The V end was cut by 0 bases, the J end by 1 base, with 6 bases between. The CDR3 is made up of 14 amino acids. CDR3 loop: CASSYSTANTEAFF. In DNA, the CDR3 is TGTGCCAGCAGTTACTCGACAGCGAACACTGAAGCTTTCTTT.

The rearrangement links TRBV28 to TRBJ2-3, with D possibly matching TRBD1 (6 bases). The end of the DNA fits TRBJ1-5 better, so the J call may be wrong. Per the germline V gene, CDR1 is MDHEN and CDR2 is SYDVKM. This CDR3 comprises 13 residues. The CDR3 sequence: CASRGGWTDTQHF. The CDR3, as DNA: TGTGCCAGCAGAGGGGGGTGGACAGATACCCAGCATTTT.

This clone has only a few counts. The V gene is TRBV7-2, the J gene TRBJ2-5; 15 bases match TRBD2. The germline V gene has CDR1 SGHTA and CDR2 FQGNSA. V was pared by 7 bases and J by 6 bases, with 9 bases of the junction left unmatched. This CDR3 is built from 16 residues. Here the CDR3 DNA reads TGTGCCAGCAACACAGGACTAGCGGGAGGGCTAAAGACCCAGTACTTC. Its translation is CASNTGLAGGLKTQYF.

This clone appeared once. The junction differs from germline at one of its ends, possibly a read error. This chain connects TRBV6-5 to TRBJ2-7; 7 bases fit TRBD2. This CDR3 is built from 15 residues. CDR1 and CDR2 from the germline V gene are MNHEY and SVGAGI. The CDR3 protein is CASSSLAGGPYEQDF. In DNA form, the CDR3 reads TGTGCCAGCAGTTCATTAGCGGGCGGACCCTACGAGCAGGACTTC.

As to this clone: At one boundary the junction diverges from the germline segment, which might be a read error. V is TRBV5-1 and J is TRBJ2-2; TRBD1 is a possible D gene (6 bases). The CDR3 totals 15 residues. The germline V gene has CDR1 SGHRS and CDR2 YFSETQ. The CDR3 region has the DNA TGCGCCGGCAGCCTCGGGACACTTAACACCGGGGAGCTGTTTTTT. Translation: CAGSLGTLNTGELFF.

There are many counts of this clone. The chain joins TRBV6-1 to TRBJ2-7, with 14 bases fitting TRBD2. The V gene end was trimmed by 5 bases and the J gene end by 1 base; junction bases not matched to a gene: 10. The length of the CDR3 is 18 residues. The germline V gene encodes CDR1 MNHNS and CDR2 SASEGT. CDR3 DNA sequence: TGTGCCAGCAGTCGGACTAGCGGGAGGAGGGCGCGTTCCTACGAGCAGTACTTC. It yields the protein CASSRTSGRRARSYEQYF.

This clone was seen only a few times. This chain uses TRBV6-2 or TRBV6-3 with TRBJ2-7; 11 bases are shared with TRBD2. Trimming took 5 bases from V and 7 from J; bases not matched to a gene: 7. The CDR3 is made up of 14 amino acids. Germline V lookup: CDR1 MNHEY, CDR2 SVGEGT. As DNA, the CDR3 is TGTGCCAGCAGTGACCTAGCGGGAGGTTGGGAGCAGTACTTC. This translates into CASSDLAGGWEQYF.

This clone was observed a handful of times. In the same sample, other DNA sequences code for this CDR3. The J gene is TRBJ1-4, the V gene TRBV12-3 or TRBV12-4; D is possibly TRBD1 (6 bases). The V gene lost 6 bases and the J gene lost 3 bases, with 14 bases spanning the gap. The CDR3 loop spans 15 amino acids. This chain's CDR3 is CASRPDGGPNEKLFF. The CDR3 nucleotides read TGTGCCAGCAGACCTGACGGGGGGCCTAATGAAAAACTGTTTTTT.

This clone was picked up many times. The chain carries TRBV7-2 and TRBJ2-7, with 7 positions matching TRBD1. The CDR3 is 14 amino acids. CDR1 is SGHTA and CDR2 is FQGNSA in the germline V gene. With V trimmed by 2 bases and J by 6 bases, 7 bases remained unmatched. Here the CDR3 DNA reads TGTGCCAGCAGCTTATCTCAGGGGGTAGGCGAGCAGTACTTC. Translating it yields CASSLSQGVGEQYF.

The rearrangement joins TRBV30 to TRBJ2-5, with TRBD2 matching over 11 bases. V was clipped by 1 base and J by 2 bases; unmatched bases: 9. This CDR3 comprises 17 residues. Germline loops: CDR1 GTSNPN, CDR2 SVGIG (reference sequence). The CDR3 loop reads CAWSAYSGLAAQETQYF. CDR3 DNA sequence: TGTGCCTGGAGTGCCTACTCGGGACTAGCGGCACAAGAGACCCAGTACTTC.

The table lists this clone with many counts. The chain is built from TRBV30 and TRBJ2-1, with a tentative D call TRBD1 (6 bases). This CDR3 is built from 14 residues. Germline values: CDR1 GTSNPN, CDR2 SVGIG (reference sequence). V lost 1 base and J lost 7, with 14 bases in between. The CDR3: CAWSETGPGNEQFF. The CDR3 DNA sequence: TGTGCCTGGAGTGAGACAGGACCCGGGAATGAGCAGTTCTTC. The full variable domain, in which reference TRBV30 and TRBJ2-1 provide the parts outside the CDR3, is SQTIHQWPATLVQPVGSPLSLECTVEGTSNPNLYWYRQAAGRGLQLLFYSVGIGQISSEVPQNLSASRPQDRQFILSSKKLLLSDSGFYLCAWSETGPGNEQFFGPGTRLTVL.

This clone was detected only a few times. The V gene is TRBV6-2 or TRBV6-3, the J gene TRBJ1-3; maybe TRBD1 (5 bases). Germline lookup yields CDR1 MNHEY and CDR2 SVGEGT. There are 13 residues in the CDR3. With 4 bases removed from V and 4 bases from J, the gap between germline ends came to 8 bases. The CDR3 spells CASSWGRGNTIYF. CDR3 DNA sequence: TGTGCCAGCAGTTGGGGCAGGGGAAACACCATATATTTT.

This clone was seen at least ten times. The same CDR3 is also encoded by other DNA sequences in this sample. V is TRBV5-1 and J is TRBJ2-1; no clear D gene. The CDR3 covers 18 residues. Trimming stripped 0 bases from V and 0 bases from J, with 16 bases between. CDR1 SGHRS and CDR2 YFSETQ come from the germline V gene. CDR3 nucleotides: TGCGCCAGCAGCTTGGGGCAGGCCGTGCTTCCCTCCTACAATGAGCAGTTCTTC. This sequence encodes CASSLGQAVLPSYNEQFF.